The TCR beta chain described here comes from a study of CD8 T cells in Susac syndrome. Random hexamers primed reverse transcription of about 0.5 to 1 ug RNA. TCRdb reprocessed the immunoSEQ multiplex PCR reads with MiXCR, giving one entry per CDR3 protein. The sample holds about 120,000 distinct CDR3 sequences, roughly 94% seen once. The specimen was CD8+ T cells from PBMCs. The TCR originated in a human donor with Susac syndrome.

The CDR3 region has the DNA TGTGCCAGCAGTGATCAGCCCCTTACAGATACGCAGTATTTT. As protein: CASSDQPLTDTQYF. V gene TRBV25-1 combines with J gene TRBJ2-3, with D uncertain. Trimming pared 3 bases from V and 3 bases from J, leaving 10 bases between. CDR3 size: 14 residues. CDR1 is MGHDK, CDR2 SYGVNS, per germline.